A single sample gave rise to the 3 T cell receptor beta chains below, sequenced in a study of chemoradiotherapy in HPV16-positive cancers. The assay was immunoSEQ multiplex PCR, and TCRdb's table has in-frame clones only and misses some. The data hold 10,000 to 15,000 clones, with just under 80% observed a single time. The material was obtained from a patient who underwent chemoradiotherapy. The receptors originated from a human donor with HPV-associated anogenital cancer.

This clone has only a few counts. The chain combines TRBV11-2 with TRBJ2-4; tentatively, D is TRBD1 (6 bases). V lost 0 bases to trimming and J lost 3 bases, with 18 bases between them. Per germline, CDR1 SGHAT and CDR2 FQNNGV. The CDR3 is made up of 18 amino acids. The CDR3 nucleotides are TGTGCCAGCAGCTTAGAGGCCCCCACAGGGTTTAACAAAAACATTCAGTACTTC. Amino acid sequence: CASSLEAPTGFNKNIQYF. Complete variable domain (other parts from reference TRBV11-2 and TRBJ2-4): EAGVAQSPRYKIIEKRQSVAFWCNPISGHATLYWYQQILGQGPKLLIQFQNNGVVDDSQLPKDRFSAERLKGVDSTLKIQPAKLEDSAVYLCASSLEAPTGFNKNIQYFGAGTRLSVL.

This sequence joins TRBV6-5 and TRBJ1-1; weak D call: TRBD1 (5 bases). Germline V gives CDR1 MNHEY, CDR2 SVGAGI. With 6 bases removed from V and 5 bases from J, the gap between germline ends came to 19 bases. The CDR3 has 15 amino acids. CDR3 sequence reads: CASRPSPGRRTEAFF. CDR3 in DNA: TGTGCCAGCAGACCCTCTCCAGGGAGGAGGACTGAAGCTTTCTTT.

This sequence joins TRBV5-1 and TRBJ2-7, with D uncertain. The CDR3 totals 13 residues. Between the trimmed V and J ends, which lost 1 base and 3 bases, there was a span of 8 bases. CDR1 is SGHRS and CDR2 is YFSETQ in the germline V gene. The CDR3 is CASSLSWVYEQYF. CDR3 nucleotides: TGCGCCAGCAGCTTGAGTTGGGTCTACGAGCAGTACTTC.